A single sample is the source of the 7 T cell receptor beta chains below, sequenced in a study of lymphopenia after photon versus proton radiotherapy. Using immunoSEQ multiplex PCR, the repertoire was profiled, and TCRdb retains in-frame clones only, with some absent. The sample has 65,000 to 70,000 clones, under 95% seen once; the top ten hold about 3%. Sequencing was performed on peripheral blood, taken from a patient treated with photon-based radiotherapy. The source is a woman aged 65 to 85 with pancreatic cancer.

The chain links TRBV5-1 to TRBJ2-7; 11 bases fit TRBD2. V trimming: 4 bases; J trimming: 4 bases; junction bases outside the gene matches: 4. The CDR3 spans 14 residues. Looked up from germline, CDR1 is SGHRS and CDR2 is YFSETQ. The CDR3: CASSPGTSGYEQYF. The CDR3 bases are TGCGCCAGCAGCCCCGGGACTAGCGGTTACGAGCAGTACTTC. Combining the CDR3 with reference TRBV5-1 and TRBJ2-7 gives the whole variable domain KAGVTQTPRYLIKTRGQQVTLSCSPISGHRSVSWYQQTPGQGLQFLFEYFSETQRNKGNFPGRFSGRQFSNSRSEMNVSTLELGDSALYLCASSPGTSGYEQYFGPGTRLTVT.

The V call is TRBV2, the J call TRBJ2-7; a weak D match, TRBD1 (8 bases). The V and J ends lost 2 bases and 2 bases respectively, with 13 bases between them. CDR1 and CDR2 (germline): SNHLY, FYNNEI. This CDR3 contains 15 residues. The CDR3 spells CASSESTGGAYEQYF. As DNA, the CDR3 is TGTGCCAGCAGTGAATCTACAGGGGGGGCCTACGAGCAGTACTTC. Full variable domain (outside the CDR3, taken from reference TRBV2 and TRBJ2-7): EPEVTQTPSHQVTQMGQEVILRCVPISNHLYFYWYRQILGQKVEFLVSFYNNEISEKSEIFDDQFSVERPDGSNFTLKIRSTKLEDSAMYFCASSESTGGAYEQYFGPGTRLTVT.

The genes are TRBV6-6 and TRBJ1-1; D not resolved. Germline CDR1 MNHNY, CDR2 SVGAGI (reference sequence). The length of the CDR3 is 13 residues. V was pared by 4 bases and J by 6 bases, with 12 bases between. The CDR3 nucleotides read TGTGCCAGCAGTTTTGGCCTTACCTCTGAAGCTTTCTTT. Encoded protein: CASSFGLTSEAFF.

V is TRBV5-4 and J is TRBJ1-2; unclear D gene. Germline V gene sequence: CDR1 SGHNT, CDR2 YYREEE (reference sequence). Trimming removed 0 bases at V and 8 bases at J, with 17 bases between. The CDR3 loop spans 15 amino acids. The CDR3 sequence: CASSLGGKLNGGYTF. DNA for the CDR3: TGTGCCAGCAGCTTGGGTGGGAAGCTGAACGGCGGCTACACCTTC.

This chain uses TRBV7-9 with TRBJ2-7, with D possibly TRBD1 on 6 matching bases. The CDR3 runs 15 residues. Germline V lookup: CDR1 SEHNR, CDR2 FQNEAQ (reference sequence). V dropped 3 bases and J dropped 3 bases, with 15 bases sitting between them. As DNA, the CDR3 is TGTGCCAGCAGCTTCGGTGACAGGAGATTCTACGAGCAGTACTTC. Residues: CASSFGDRRFYEQYF.

This clone has only a few counts. J is TRBJ1-2 and V is TRBV7-9, with D unresolved. There are 14 residues in the CDR3. Germline CDR1 is SEHNR and CDR2 is FQNEAQ (reference sequence). V was cut by 5 bases and J by 4 bases, with 14 bases left in between. The CDR3 sequence: CASSPSEQSYGYTF. CDR3 bases: TGTGCCAGCAGCCCCTCCGAACAGTCCTATGGCTACACCTTC.

The chain carries TRBV10-3 and TRBJ2-1; 8 bases line up with TRBD2. Per germline, CDR1 ENHRY and CDR2 SYGVKD. The CDR3 covers 13 residues. Trimming at V came to 11 bases and at J to 3 bases, leaving 6 bases not matched to a gene. CDR3 DNA: TGTGCCGCCTCGCGGGAGGTCTACAATGAGCAGTTCTTC. This gives the protein CAASREVYNEQFF.